This TCR beta chain was sequenced in a study of breast tumors, draining lymph nodes, adjacent tissues. General observations from the study: Tumors had less TCR diversity than lymph nodes, more than nontumor tissue. Luminal-like breast cancer showed significantly greater tumor-nontumor repertoire similarity than basal-like breast cancer did.

Many counts were recorded for this clonotype. The antigen is undetermined. TCRdb ran MiXCR on the multiplex PCR reads and lists one entry per CDR3 protein. The top ten clones hold 15% to 20% of a sample with tens of thousands of distinct CDR3 sequences, roughly three fifths of them seen once. Sequenced material: tumor-adjacent breast tissue. The TCR sequence derives from a female donor with breast cancer. Some clones in this sample may be carry-over from other donors' samples.

In DNA form, the CDR3 reads TGTGCCAGTAGTTCCCCCGCCTGGGCAGGGGCGCACCATGAGCAGTTCTTC. It specifies CASSSPAWAGAHHEQFF. This chain connects TRBV19 to TRBJ2-1; TRBD1 is a possible D gene (6 bases). CDR1 is LNHDA and CDR2 is SQIVND in the germline V gene (reference sequence). Trimming pared 5 bases from V and 8 bases from J, leaving 25 bases between. The CDR3 is 17 amino acids. The entire variable domain, with the rest obtained from reference TRBV19 and TRBJ2-1, is as follows: DGGITQSPKYLFRKEGQNVTLSCEQNLNHDAMYWYRQDPGQGLRLIYYSQIVNDFQKGDIAEGYSVSREKKESFPLTVTSAQKNPTAFYLCASSSPAWAGAHHEQFFGPGTRLTVL.